Detailed here is one T cell receptor beta chain. No antigen is known for it. CDR3 length: 16 amino acids. The entry originates in a study of shared clonotypes between healthy human individuals. Overall study results and limits: At large depth, rarefaction still showed sorted-subset sequencing to be incomplete. Generation probability values for non-shared clonotypes were lower than those for clonotypes shared by all four donors.

Profiled with immunoSEQ multiplex PCR; TCRdb holds only in-frame clones, not every one. The sample includes about 2.1 million clones, 90% to 95% of them seen just once. Naive CD8 cells lacked CD45RO, underwent positive selection for CCR7 and left out terminally differentiated effector memory CD45RA+ cells. The healthy adult donors were HIV-negative and reported no recent acute infections or vaccinations. This sequence was found in a man between 18 and 29 years old in good health. Some clones in this sample may be carry-over from other donors' samples. The chain carries TRBV21-1 and TRBJ1-5. TRBV21-1 is a pseudogene segment. The sequencing input was naive CD8+ T cells from PBMCs. The CDR3 DNA sequence: TGTGCCAGCAGCCTTTCCCCCTCCTATAGCAATCAGCCCCAGCATTTT. It is translated as CASSLSPSYSNQPQHF.